The table lists the clone carrying this TCR beta chain with a count of one. TCR beta cDNA was prepared out of around 460 ng total RNA by means of a constant-region primer. Construction of TCR beta libraries relied on three successive nested multiplex PCR rounds employing slightly modified ARM-PCR. Primers for the first two PCR rounds were TRBV1-TRBV30 forward primers and a C-beta reverse primer (roughly 10 cycles per round). TCRdb re-analysed the multiplex PCR reads in MiXCR, keeping a single row per CDR3 protein. This table has about 43,000 distinct CDR3 sequences, over 70% appearing once. CDR3 length: 16 amino acids. Germline V gene lookup returns CDR1 SQVTM and CDR2 ANQGSEA. V was cut by 7 bases and J by 5 bases, with 27 bases left in between. Investigators took RNA and DNA out together from about 19-30 mg of unsorted bulk tissue. This entry is derived from a study of tumor-infiltrating lymphocytes in primary liver carcinoma.

Source material: liver tumor tissue from sampling region 2. The subset here: tumor region T2, inferior pole. The sequence came from a man aged 40-55 years with primary liver carcinoma and hepatitis B virus infection. The genes are TRBV29-1 and TRBJ2-7, with a weak D call TRBD1 (5 bases). CDR3 sequence (DNA): TGCAGCGCCATGGCATCTGGGGCCGGCACTCCCCACGAGCAGTACTTC. It yields the protein CSAMASGAGTPHEQYF.